Below, 27 T cell receptor beta chains from the same sample are listed, as sequenced in a study of OX40 agonist ivuxolimab in advanced cancers. Using immunoSEQ multiplex PCR, the repertoire was profiled, and TCRdb retains in-frame clones only, with some absent. This sample has tens of thousands of clones; about 85% occur once, and the top ten carry under 6%. Sequenced material: CD4+ or CD8+ T cells sorted from blood, taken in a trial of the OX40 agonist ivuxolimab. The receptors come from an adult with an advanced solid tumor such as melanoma, head and neck, liver or kidney cancer.

V usage is TRBV25-1 and J usage is TRBJ2-5, with a tentative D call TRBD2 (6 bases). V lost 0 bases and J 5 bases, leaving 13 bases between the germline ends. The CDR3 runs to 15 residues. Germline V gene data show CDR1 as MGHDK and CDR2 as SYGVNS. The DNA of the CDR3 is TGTGCCAGCAGTGAATACCGGGGAGGTCGGGAGACCCAGTACTTC. Its translation: CASSEYRGGRETQYF.

The table lists this clone with a count of one. The chain links TRBV9 to TRBJ1-2, with TRBD1 matching 9 bases. This CDR3 region has 17 residues. The V gene end was trimmed by 0 bases and the J gene end by 4 bases; junction bases not matched to a gene: 10. Per the germline V gene, CDR1 is SGDLS and CDR2 is YYNGEE. The CDR3 is CASSVEAGTGPIYGYTF. The CDR3 region has the DNA TGTGCCAGCAGCGTAGAGGCCGGGACAGGGCCCATCTATGGCTACACCTTC.

This clone came up a few times. V usage is TRBV28 and J usage is TRBJ1-3; weak D call: TRBD1 (6 bases). Germline V gene data show CDR1 as MDHEN and CDR2 as SYDVKM. The CDR3 covers 19 residues. V was shortened by 5 bases and J by 0 bases, with 23 bases between the two germline ends. The CDR3 region has the DNA TGTGCCAGCAGTGTAGTCGGAGGGACAAGGCTATTCTCTGGAAACACCATATATTTT. As protein: CASSVVGGTRLFSGNTIYF.

V gene TRBV19 combines with J gene TRBJ1-5; 10 bases are a match to TRBD1. CDR3 length: 18 residues. J was trimmed by 2 bases and V by 5 bases; bases with no gene match: 12. Germline CDR1 is LNHDA and CDR2 is SQIVND (reference sequence). The CDR3 DNA reads as TGTGCCAGTAGTGAGGACAGGGGGTTGGGCTTAGGCAATCAGCCCCAGCATTTT. This gives the protein CASSEDRGLGLGNQPQHF.

The rearrangement links TRBV15 to TRBJ2-5; maybe TRBD2 (6 bases). Trimming removed 8 bases at V and 2 bases at J, with 15 bases between. Germline CDR1 and CDR2: LNHNV and YYDKDF (reference sequence). The CDR3 has 14 residues. The CDR3 DNA follows: TGTGCCACCTCACCACCGGGGGTACAAGAGACCCAGTACTTC. It yields the protein CATSPPGVQETQYF. Complete variable domain (other parts from reference TRBV15 and TRBJ2-5): DAMVIQNPRYQVTQFGKPVTLSCSQTLNHNVMYWYQQKSSQAPKLLFHYYDKDFNNEADTPDNFQSRRPNTSFCFLDIRSPGLGDTAMYLCATSPPGVQETQYFGPGTRLLVL.

The V call is TRBV28, the J call TRBJ1-2, with TRBD1 matching over 9 bases. The CDR3 has 15 amino acids. With 7 bases clipped from V and 8 bases from J, the junction kept 14 bases outside the gene matches. Germline V CDR1 and CDR2: MDHEN, SYDVKM. CDR3 coding DNA: TGTGCCAGCACCACAGGGACAGGGAGTCTCACGGGCTACACCTTC. Residues: CASTTGTGSLTGYTF.

The chain links TRBV5-6 to TRBJ2-2; 7 bases align to TRBD1. The CDR3 has 14 residues. The junction had 2 bases not matched to a gene; V was cut back by 5 bases and J by 1 base. Germline V CDR1 and CDR2: SGHDT, YYEEEE. CDR3 sequence reads: CASRRTGNTGELFF. The CDR3 bases are TGTGCCAGCAGACGGACAGGGAACACCGGGGAGCTGTTTTTT.

The CDR3 sequence is CASSRRTEQFF. In DNA, the CDR3 is TGTGCCAGTAGTCGCCGGACTGAGCAGTTCTTC. This sequence joins TRBV19 and TRBJ2-1, with unresolved D. Germline CDR1 reads LNHDA; CDR2 reads SQIVND (reference sequence). Trimming took off 5 bases at V and 9 bases at J, with 8 bases between the two ends. The CDR3 extends over 11 amino acids.

The V and J genes are TRBV5-4 and TRBJ2-7; D remains unclear. The CDR3 loop spans 13 amino acids. Trimming removed 2 bases from V and 3 bases from J, with 9 bases in between. The germline CDR1 and CDR2 sequences are SGHNT and YYREEE (reference sequence). CDR3 amino acids: CASSLFAGYEQYF. CDR3 DNA sequence: TGTGCCAGCAGCTTATTCGCTGGCTACGAGCAGTACTTC. Full variable domain (missing parts from reference TRBV5-4 and TRBJ2-7): ETGVTQSPTHLIKTRGQQVTLRCSSQSGHNTVSWYQQALGQGPQFIFQYYREEENGRGNFPPRFSGLQFPNYSSELNVNALELDDSALYLCASSLFAGYEQYFGPGTRLTVT.

V usage is TRBV7-8 and J usage is TRBJ2-7; D remains unclear. Germline values: CDR1 SGHVS, CDR2 FQNEAQ. The CDR3 is 13 residues long. V gave up 5 bases and J gave up 3 bases, with 11 bases separating them. Here the CDR3 reads CASSTPPGYEQYF. In nucleotides, the CDR3 is TGTGCCAGCAGCACCCCCCCAGGCTACGAGCAGTACTTC.

Written as DNA, the CDR3 is TGTGCCAGCGGGTGGGCCAAACTTTGGTCCAGGATGGAGACCCAGTACTTC. It yields the protein CASGWAKLWSRMETQYF. The chain links TRBV21-1 to TRBJ2-5; the table's D call, TRBD1, was not checked against the DNA. TRBV21-1 is a listed pseudogene. The CDR3 sequence is 17 residues long.

The chain joins TRBV7-2 to TRBJ1-2, with a tentative D call TRBD1 (6 bases). The CDR3 is 16 residues long. The germline CDR1 and CDR2 sequences are SGHTA and FQGNSA. Trimming took off 3 bases at V and 8 bases at J, with 22 bases between the two ends. The CDR3 bases are TGTGCCAGCAGCTTGGGGATGAAGACAGGTTTTAGGGGCTACACCTTC. Its protein is CASSLGMKTGFRGYTF.

This chain uses TRBV7-9 with TRBJ1-5; D is undetermined. The germline gives CDR1 SEHNR, CDR2 FQNEAQ (reference sequence). Trimming took off 5 bases at V and 8 bases at J, with 19 bases between the two ends. This CDR3 comprises 15 residues. CDR3 bases: TGTGCCAGCAGCCCAGCGGTGGTCCCTGGAGAGCCCCAGCATTTT. The encoded protein is CASSPAVVPGEPQHF.

The chain is built from TRBV15 and TRBJ1-2, with D hard to call. CDR1 and CDR2 (germline): LNHNV, YYDKDF (reference sequence). The length of the CDR3 is 19 residues. V was clipped by 0 bases and J by 0 bases, with 20 bases between them. CDR3 bases: TGTGCCACCAGCAGAGATCTCGGAGCCGTCTACGCCTCTAACTATGGCTACACCTTC. Residues: CATSRDLGAVYASNYGYTF.

V gene TRBV11-2 combines with J gene TRBJ2-7, with 8 bases fitting TRBD2. The CDR3 sequence is 13 residues long. Germline V gene data show CDR1 as SGHAT and CDR2 as FQNNGV. After removal of 3 bases from V and 3 bases from J, the junction contained 1 base not matched to a gene. As DNA, the CDR3 is TGTGCCAGCAGCTTCGGGACTAGCTACGAGCAGTACGTC. Its protein product is CASSFGTSYEQYV.

The V and J genes are TRBV4-2 and TRBJ2-2; 9 nucleotides agree with TRBD1. The germline CDR1 and CDR2 sequences are LGHNA and YNFKEQ. Trimming took 4 bases from V and 0 from J; bases not matched to a gene: 6. The CDR3 is 17 amino acids. CDR3 DNA sequence: TGTGCCAGCAGCCCTGACAGGGGGGGAACGAACACCGGGGAGCTGTTTTTT. Encoded protein: CASSPDRGGTNTGELFF.

The CDR3 region has the DNA TGTGCCAGCGCAAATCCCCTGGGGCTGTTTTTT. Protein: CASANPLGLFF. The chain recombines TRBV18 with TRBJ1-4; D gene ambiguous. The CDR3 spans 11 residues. The germline V and J ends were trimmed by 8 bases and 14 bases, with 15 bases remaining between them. CDR1 KGHSH and CDR2 LQKENI come from the germline V gene.

The chain recombines TRBV7-8 with TRBJ2-1, with D possibly being TRBD2 (6 bases). Germline values: CDR1 SGHVS, CDR2 FQNEAQ. The CDR3 runs to 14 residues. V lost 3 bases and J lost 2, with 8 bases in between. The CDR3 region is CASSFGGAYNEQFF. In DNA, the CDR3 is TGTGCCAGCAGCTTTGGAGGGGCCTACAATGAGCAGTTCTTC.

In its sample, this clone was seen once. The chain uses TRBV5-4 and TRBJ1-1; no clear D. The CDR3 contains 15 residues. From germline, CDR1 is SGHNT and CDR2 YYREEE (reference sequence). With 1 base removed from V and 1 base from J, the gap between germline ends came to 11 bases. Here the CDR3 DNA reads TGTGCCAGCAGCTTGTCAGGCAGGCCGAACACTGAAGCTTTCTTT. Its protein product is CASSLSGRPNTEAFF.

V is TRBV19 and J is TRBJ2-3, with D perhaps matching TRBD1 or TRBD2 (6 bases each). The CDR3 consists of 15 residues. Germline values: CDR1 LNHDA, CDR2 SQIVND (reference sequence). Trimming stripped 3 bases from V and 1 base from J, with 11 bases between. CDR3: CASSIGGWGTDTQYF. The CDR3 DNA reads as TGTGCCAGTAGTATCGGGGGCTGGGGCACAGATACGCAGTATTTT.

The V and J genes are TRBV2 and TRBJ2-3; D is possibly TRBD2 (5 bases). Germline CDR1 SNHLY, CDR2 FYNNEI. The CDR3 consists of 16 residues. V was pared by 6 bases and J by 2 bases, with 18 bases between. This chain's CDR3 is CASRMTLGSSTDTQYF. In DNA form, the CDR3 reads TGTGCCAGCAGGATGACACTAGGGAGTTCCACAGATACGCAGTATTTT.

CDR3 coding DNA: TGTGCCAGCAGTCAAATCGTCGCCCAGTACTTC. This gives the protein CASSQIVAQYF. V is TRBV28 and J is TRBJ2-5; D unclear. The CDR3 consists of 11 residues. The V end was cut by 5 bases, the J end by 9 bases, with 10 bases between. From germline, CDR1 is MDHEN and CDR2 SYDVKM.

This clone occurred once. V usage is TRBV6-6 and J usage is TRBJ2-7; 8 positions match TRBD1. The germline gives CDR1 MNHNY, CDR2 SVGAGI (reference sequence). After removal of 8 bases from V and 5 bases from J, the junction contained 11 bases not matched to a gene. The CDR3 runs to 14 residues. The CDR3 DNA is TGTGCCAGCTCTCCTTGGGACAGGCCTCACGAGCAGTACTTC. Translated: CASSPWDRPHEQYF.

A word on this clone: In the same sample, other DNA sequences code for this CDR3. V gene TRBV5-1 combines with J gene TRBJ2-3; 8 bases match TRBD1. The CDR3 has 16 residues. The ends lost 0 bases at V and 2 bases at J; junction bases unmatched: 5. Germline V CDR1 and CDR2: SGHRS, YFSETQ. CDR3 protein: CASSLGQGAPTDTQYF. The CDR3 nucleotides are TGCGCCAGCAGCTTGGGGCAGGGGGCCCCCACAGATACGCAGTATTTT.

The CDR3 sequence is CASSLSPGSRGEAFF. The CDR3 coding sequence is TGTGCCAGCAGCCTCTCACCGGGAAGCCGAGGGGAAGCTTTCTTT. The chain has TRBV28 and TRBJ1-1; unclear D gene. The CDR3 spans 15 residues. V dropped 6 bases and J dropped 8 bases, with 22 bases sitting between them. From germline, CDR1 is MDHEN and CDR2 SYDVKM.

This clone was counted once. The chain has TRBV11-3 and TRBJ2-1; TRBD2 matches at 10 bases. V dropped 4 bases and J dropped 6; count of bases not matched to a gene: 6. The germline V gene encodes CDR1 SGHNT and CDR2 YENEEA. The CDR3 is 15 residues long. Written as DNA, the CDR3 is TGTGCCAGCAGCTCTACGGGACTAGCGAGCAATGAGCAGTTCTTC. It encodes CASSSTGLASNEQFF.

The genes are TRBV19 and TRBJ2-5; no clear D gene. Trimming removed 4 bases from V and 3 bases from J, with 21 bases in between. Germline V lookup: CDR1 LNHDA, CDR2 SQIVND (reference sequence). CDR3 length: 17 residues. CDR3 nucleotide sequence: TGTGCCAGTAGTAATTCCCTCGCTAGAACGACAAAAGAGACCCAGTACTTC. Amino acids: CASSNSLARTTKETQYF. The full variable domain, completed using reference TRBV19 and TRBJ2-5, is DGGITQSPKYLFRKEGQNVTLSCEQNLNHDAMYWYRQDPGQGLRLIYYSQIVNDFQKGDIAEGYSVSREKKESFPLTVTSAQKNPTAFYLCASSNSLARTTKETQYFGPGTRLLVL.